Listed below are T cell receptor beta chains from one sample, sequenced in a study of cytomegalovirus exposure and HLA in healthy donors. Only in-frame clones appear in the TCRdb table, and some are missing; sequencing was by immunoSEQ multiplex PCR. The repertoire has 140,000 or so clones, approximately 68% of them found once; the top ten carry 3.5% to 5%. Specimen: PBMCs. The receptors here all came from a man aged 55 to 70 in good health and CMV-seronegative. The CDR3 runs from the conserved cysteine through the conserved F or W. Each record gives: CDR3 DNA, CDR3 protein, J gene, D gene, clone size, V gene. D genes are given only for firm matches. Only some rows state a clone size, as once, few, many or a class for expanded clones.

cdr3_nt: TGTGCTAGTGGCCCGGGCACTGAAGCTTTCTTT; cdr3_aa: CASGPGTEAFF; j_call: TRBJ1-1; d_call: -; clone_size: -; v_call: TRBV12-5
cdr3_nt: TGTGCCAGCTCACCATGGGAGGATCCTACCTCCTACAATGAGCAGTTCTTC; cdr3_aa: CASSPWEDPTSYNEQFF; j_call: TRBJ2-1; d_call: -; clone_size: -; v_call: TRBV18
cdr3_nt: TGTGCCAGCAGCTTGGGACAGGGGGCGTTATATGAGACCCAGTACTTC; cdr3_aa: CASSLGQGALYETQYF; j_call: TRBJ2-5; d_call: TRBD1; clone_size: -; v_call: TRBV7-3
cdr3_nt: TGTGCCTGGAGTTTGGCGGGATTAGGGACCCAGTACTTC; cdr3_aa: CAWSLAGLGTQYF; j_call: TRBJ2-5; d_call: -; clone_size: -; v_call: TRBV30
cdr3_nt: TGTGCCAGCAGCGAGGACAGGGGGGACACTGAAGCTTTCTTT; cdr3_aa: CASSEDRGDTEAFF; j_call: TRBJ1-1; d_call: TRBD1; clone_size: -; v_call: TRBV9
cdr3_nt: TGTGCCAGCATTCCACGACGGGATTTAGCCAAAAACATTCAGTACTTC; cdr3_aa: CASIPRRDLAKNIQYF; j_call: TRBJ2-4; d_call: -; clone_size: -; v_call: TRBV28
cdr3_nt: TGCGCCAGCAGCTTATTTACAGGGGGCAACGAGCAGTACTTC; cdr3_aa: CASSLFTGGNEQYF; j_call: TRBJ2-7; d_call: TRBD1; clone_size: -; v_call: TRBV5-1
cdr3_nt: TGCGCCAGCAGCCCGCCCTTCCGCCGACTAGCGGCCCAAGAGACCCAGTACTTC; cdr3_aa: CASSPPFRRLAAQETQYF; j_call: TRBJ2-5; d_call: TRBD2; clone_size: -; v_call: TRBV5-1
cdr3_nt: TGTGCCAGCAGCCAGCGGGAGATCTCAAGCACAGATACGCAGTATTTT; cdr3_aa: CASSQREISSTDTQYF; j_call: TRBJ2-3; d_call: TRBD2; clone_size: -; v_call: TRBV14
cdr3_nt: TGTGCCAGCAGCCAAGATCGGGGAGGCCATGAGCAGTTCTTC; cdr3_aa: CASSQDRGGHEQFF; j_call: TRBJ2-1; d_call: -; clone_size: -; v_call: TRBV4-2
cdr3_nt: TGTGCCAGCAGTCCCCGTCACGGGAGGGGGCTCGAGCAGTACTTC; cdr3_aa: CASSPRHGRGLEQYF; j_call: TRBJ2-7; d_call: -; clone_size: once; v_call: TRBV6-5
cdr3_nt: TGTGCCAGCAGCCAGAGCGGGACAGGGACCTACGAGCAGTACTTC; cdr3_aa: CASSQSGTGTYEQYF; j_call: TRBJ2-7; d_call: TRBD1; clone_size: -; v_call: TRBV7-2
cdr3_nt: TGTGCCAGCAGTTTATCTAGCGGGGGGACAGATACGCAGTATTTT; cdr3_aa: CASSLSSGGTDTQYF; j_call: TRBJ2-3; d_call: TRBD2; clone_size: few; v_call: TRBV2
cdr3_nt: TGCGCCAGCAGCCTTCCTGGAGGGCAAGAGACCCAGTACTTC; cdr3_aa: CASSLPGGQETQYF; j_call: TRBJ2-5; d_call: -; clone_size: -; v_call: TRBV5-1
cdr3_nt: TGTGCCAGCAGCGTAGACATCCTAGAGACCCAGTACTTC; cdr3_aa: CASSVDILETQYF; j_call: TRBJ2-5; d_call: -; clone_size: -; v_call: TRBV5-4